Detailed here is one T cell receptor beta chain. In the study's own analysis: Amplifying reference gene primers gave estimates of nucleated cell counts. Using immunoSEQ multiplex PCR, the repertoire was profiled, and TCRdb retains in-frame clones only, with some absent. The V and J calls and the clone size are those of that table, but D and trimming were determined from the DNA. The repertoire holds approximately 230,000 clones, 70% to 90% seen once, with approximately 3.3% in the top ten. These data are taken from a study of blood T cell repertoires in COVID-19. The CDR3 extends over 17 amino acids. V gave up 1 base and J gave up 0 bases, with 12 bases separating them. Germline V gene sequence: CDR1 KGHSH, CDR2 LQKENI.

This chain uses TRBV18 with TRBJ1-4; D is unclear. This TCR was sampled from a young man with active or convalescent COVID-19. Sequenced sample: peripheral blood. CDR3 coding DNA: TGTGCCAGCTCACCACGAATAGGAGGTGCAACTAATGAAAAACTGTTTTTT. Protein: CASSPRIGGATNEKLFF.